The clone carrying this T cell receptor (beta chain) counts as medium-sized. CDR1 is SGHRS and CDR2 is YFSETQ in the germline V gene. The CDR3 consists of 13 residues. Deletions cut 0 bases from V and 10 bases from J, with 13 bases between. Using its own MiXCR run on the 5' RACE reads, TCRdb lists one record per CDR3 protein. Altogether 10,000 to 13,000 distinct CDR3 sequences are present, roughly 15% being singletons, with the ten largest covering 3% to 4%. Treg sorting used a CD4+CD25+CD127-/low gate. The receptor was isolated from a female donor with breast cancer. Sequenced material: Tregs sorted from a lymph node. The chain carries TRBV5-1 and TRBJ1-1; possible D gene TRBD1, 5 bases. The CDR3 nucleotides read TGCGCCAGCAGCTTGGGGGACCGGGGTAGAGCTTTCTTT. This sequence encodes CASSLGDRGRAFF.